These T cell receptor beta chains were read from a single sample in a study of blood T cell repertoires in COVID-19. Using immunoSEQ multiplex PCR, the repertoire was profiled, and TCRdb retains in-frame clones only, with some absent. The sample shows some 240,000 clones, roughly 82% of them seen only once. The sample comprised peripheral blood. These TCRs come from a woman in her thirties or forties who had recovered from COVID-19. Each CDR3 is given with its conserved first and last residue. The order of the fields is J gene, V gene, D gene, clone size, CDR3 protein, CDR3 DNA. D genes are given only for firm matches. Clone size is given for some rows only: seen once, a few or many times, or a class if the clone is expanded.

J gene: TRBJ1-1
V gene: TRBV30
D gene: -
clone size: -
CDR3 protein: CAWKWGGPNTEAFF
CDR3 DNA: TGTGCCTGGAAATGGGGGGGCCCGAACACTGAAGCTTTCTTT

J gene: TRBJ1-4
V gene: TRBV30
D gene: -
clone size: few
CDR3 protein: CAWSPPGQGNEKLFF
CDR3 DNA: TGTGCCTGGAGTCCTCCGGGCCAGGGAAATGAAAAACTGTTTTTT

J gene: TRBJ1-2
V gene: TRBV6-1
D gene: -
clone size: -
CDR3 protein: CASSEGLQAHYGYTF
CDR3 DNA: TGTGCCAGCAGTGAAGGCCTACAGGCGCACTATGGCTACACCTTC

J gene: TRBJ2-7
V gene: TRBV6-5
D gene: TRBD1
clone size: -
CDR3 protein: CASSYAGQGIYEQYF
CDR3 DNA: TGTGCCAGCAGTTACGCGGGACAGGGAATCTACGAGCAGTACTTC

J gene: TRBJ2-7
V gene: TRBV5-1
D gene: TRBD1
clone size: -
CDR3 protein: CASSSRGQGIGEQYF
CDR3 DNA: TGCGCCAGCAGCTCAAGGGGACAGGGGATCGGCGAGCAGTACTTC

J gene: TRBJ2-3
V gene: TRBV7-2
D gene: -
clone size: once
CDR3 protein: CASSFNGYTDTQYF
CDR3 DNA: TGTGCCAGCAGCTTTAACGGTTACACAGATACGCAGTATTTT

J gene: TRBJ2-5
V gene: TRBV11-2
D gene: TRBD2
clone size: -
CDR3 protein: CASSSTRGGLETQYF
CDR3 DNA: TGTGCCAGCAGCTCGACACGGGGGGGCCTTGAGACCCAGTACTTC

J gene: TRBJ1-4
V gene: TRBV5-1
D gene: -
clone size: -
CDR3 protein: CASSLGGQTEKLFF
CDR3 DNA: TGCGCCAGCAGCTTAGGAGGGCAGACCGAAAAACTGTTTTTT

J gene: TRBJ1-1
V gene: TRBV7-3
D gene: TRBD1
clone size: -
CDR3 protein: CAGSPTGVRNTEAFF
CDR3 DNA: TGTGCCGGCAGCCCGACAGGGGTGAGGAACACTGAAGCTTTCTTT

J gene: TRBJ1-2
V gene: TRBV5-6
D gene: TRBD1
clone size: -
CDR3 protein: CASTMGQGGNYGYTF
CDR3 DNA: TGTGCCAGCACCATGGGACAGGGCGGTAACTATGGCTACACCTTC

J gene: TRBJ1-2
V gene: TRBV9
D gene: -
clone size: -
CDR3 protein: CASTGSVGPALYGYTF
CDR3 DNA: TGTGCCAGTACCGGCAGCGTAGGCCCGGCCCTATATGGCTACACCTTC

J gene: TRBJ2-5
V gene: TRBV3-1/TRBV3-2
D gene: -
clone size: -
CDR3 protein: CASSQPDWTSETQYF
CDR3 DNA: TGTGCCAGCAGCCAACCCGATTGGACATCAGAGACCCAGTACTTC

J gene: TRBJ2-3
V gene: TRBV9
D gene: TRBD2
clone size: -
CDR3 protein: CASSPRSDSGGWADTQYF
CDR3 DNA: TGTGCCAGCAGCCCCCGATCAGATAGCGGGGGGTGGGCAGATACGCAGTATTTT